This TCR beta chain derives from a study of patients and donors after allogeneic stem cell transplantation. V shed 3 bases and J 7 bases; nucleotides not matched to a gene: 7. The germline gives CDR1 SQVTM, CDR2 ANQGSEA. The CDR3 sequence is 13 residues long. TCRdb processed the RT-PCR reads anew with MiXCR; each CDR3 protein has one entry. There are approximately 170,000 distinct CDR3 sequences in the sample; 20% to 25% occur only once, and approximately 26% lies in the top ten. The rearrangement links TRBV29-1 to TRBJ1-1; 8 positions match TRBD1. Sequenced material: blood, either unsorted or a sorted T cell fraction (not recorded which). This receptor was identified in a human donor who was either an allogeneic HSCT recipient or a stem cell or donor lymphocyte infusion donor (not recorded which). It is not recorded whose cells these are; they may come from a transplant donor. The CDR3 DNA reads TGCAGCGTTGACTACAGGGGGATGGGTGAAGCTTTCTTT. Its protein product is CSVDYRGMGEAFF.